This TCR beta chain appears in the sequencing data of a study of T cell responses to AZD1222 COVID-19 vaccine. Measured with immunoSEQ multiplex PCR; TCRdb has only the in-frame clones, and not every one. The data show some 200,000 clones, approximately 90% seen once. The CDR3 loop spans 16 amino acids. V was pared by 5 bases and J by 1 base, with 8 bases of the junction left unmatched. CDR1 is SGHVS, CDR2 FNYEAQ, per germline. Study conclusions and caveats: Regions 160-218 and 743-854 dominated among vaccine-associated CD4 TCRs spanning spike. Only a handful of AZD1222 recipients, more than five in all, had baseline seropositivity. Spike-specific TCR breadth and depth both grew after two AZD1222 doses.

Remarks on this clone: The antigen remains undetermined.

This sample comprised peripheral blood, obtained on day 0 of AZD1222 vaccination. The chain employs TRBV7-6 and TRBJ2-7; 10 bases are a match to TRBD2. This clonotype was obtained from an adult in good health. CDR3 DNA: TGTGCCAGCAGCCTACGGCCTAGCGGGGGATCCTACGAGCAGTACTTC. As protein: CASSLRPSGGSYEQYF.